The clone carrying this TCR beta chain was picked up a small number of times. Its specificity is not known. The data belong to a study of blood T cells in healthy people across ages. Study-level points and caveats: Higher diversity, along with more naive CD4+ cells, distinguished long-lived donors from aged donors.

Trimming cost V 3 bases and J 2 bases; bases outside gene matches: 13. CDR3 length: 18 residues. Germline V gives CDR1 SQVTM, CDR2 ANQGSEA. A minimum of 5 micrograms of total RNA was extracted per sample. The second PCR ran about 6 to 11 cycles with a sample-barcoded 5' primer and J-beta primers. The study obtained at least 3 million CDR3-containing paired-end reads from every sample. MiXCR was run by TCRdb on the 5' RACE reads, yielding one entry per CDR3 protein. Of around 820,000 distinct CDR3 sequences listed, just under 25% are singletons. The same data also went into a second study, on T cells of mothers and their children. This second study notes: Unrelated mother-child pairs always had slightly, but never significantly, lower normalized overlap than related pairs.

The specimen was blood. The receptor's source is a boy younger than 18 in good health. V usage is TRBV29-1 and J usage is TRBJ2-3; the match to TRBD2 covers 11 bases. The CDR3 protein is CSVDGASGRTWYTDTQYF. CDR3 nucleotide sequence: TGCAGCGTTGATGGGGCTAGCGGGAGGACGTGGTACACAGATACGCAGTATTTT.